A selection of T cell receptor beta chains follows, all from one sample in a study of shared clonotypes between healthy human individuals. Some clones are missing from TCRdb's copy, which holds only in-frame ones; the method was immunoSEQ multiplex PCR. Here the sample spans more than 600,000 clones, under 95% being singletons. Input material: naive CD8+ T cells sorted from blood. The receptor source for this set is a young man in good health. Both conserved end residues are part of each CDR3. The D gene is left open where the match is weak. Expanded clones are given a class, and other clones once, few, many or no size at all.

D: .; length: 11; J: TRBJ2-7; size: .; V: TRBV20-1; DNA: TGCAGTGCTAGAGAGTTAGTCGAGCAGTACTTC; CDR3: CSARELVEQYF
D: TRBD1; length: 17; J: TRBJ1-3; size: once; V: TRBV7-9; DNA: TGTGCCAGCAGCCCTCCACAACCAGGGGGGCCAGGAAACACCATATATTTT; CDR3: CASSPPQPGGPGNTIYF
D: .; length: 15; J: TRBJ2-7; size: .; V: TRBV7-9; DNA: TGTGCCAGCAGCTTAGTTAGGGGGGTAACCTACGAGCAGTACTTC; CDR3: CASSLVRGVTYEQYF
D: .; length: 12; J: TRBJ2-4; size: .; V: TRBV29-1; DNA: TGCAGCGTTGACGGCCGCGAGGACATTCAGTACTTC; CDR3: CSVDGREDIQYF
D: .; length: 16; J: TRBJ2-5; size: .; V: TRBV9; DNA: TGTGCCAGCAGCGTAGCAGGGGAAGGATACCAAGAGACCCAGTACTTC; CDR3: CASSVAGEGYQETQYF
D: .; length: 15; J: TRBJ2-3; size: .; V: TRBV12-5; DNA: TGTGCTAGTGGTTTGTTGGGGGCTAGAGGAGATACGCAGTATTTT; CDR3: CASGLLGARGDTQYF
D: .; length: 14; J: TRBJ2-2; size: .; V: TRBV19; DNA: TGTGCCAGTAGTACATATGAGAACACCGGGGAGCTGTTTTTT; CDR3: CASSTYENTGELFF
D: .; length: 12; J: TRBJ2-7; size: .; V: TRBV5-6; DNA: TGTGCCAGCAGCCCGGGGGACAACGAGCAGTACTTC; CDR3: CASSPGDNEQYF
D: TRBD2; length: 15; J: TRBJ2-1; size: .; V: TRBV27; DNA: TGTGCCAGCAGGACGACTAGCGGCTCCTACAATGAGCAGTTCTTC; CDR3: CASRTTSGSYNEQFF
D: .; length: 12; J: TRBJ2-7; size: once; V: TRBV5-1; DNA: TGCGCCAGCAGCTTGGAGGGTCATGAGCAGTACTTC; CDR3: CASSLEGHEQYF
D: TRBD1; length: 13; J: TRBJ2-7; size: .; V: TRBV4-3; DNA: TGCGCCAGCAGCCAAGATCAGGGACAGGAGCAGTACTTC; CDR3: CASSQDQGQEQYF
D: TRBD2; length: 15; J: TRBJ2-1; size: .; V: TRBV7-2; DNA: TGTGCCAGCAGCTTAGGGACTAGCTACTACAATGAGCAGTTCTTC; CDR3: CASSLGTSYYNEQFF
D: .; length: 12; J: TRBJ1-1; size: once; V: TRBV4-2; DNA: TGTGCCAGCAGCCAAGATCGGATTGAAGCTTTCTTT; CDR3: CASSQDRIEAFF
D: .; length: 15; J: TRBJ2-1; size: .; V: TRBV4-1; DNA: TGCGCCAGCAGTTTCAAGACGGTGAATTACAATGAGCAGTTCTTC; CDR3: CASSFKTVNYNEQFF